Below, 23 T cell receptor beta chains from the same sample are listed, as sequenced in a study of blood T cell repertoires in COVID-19. The method was immunoSEQ multiplex PCR; TCRdb's version includes in-frame clones alone and lacks a portion of them. The sample has roughly 230,000 clones, around 90% seen once. The sample taken for sequencing was peripheral blood. These receptors were collected from a human donor in a cohort sampled during active COVID-19.

This chain joins TRBV6-5 and TRBJ1-2, with 7 bases aligning to TRBD1. The germline V gene has CDR1 MNHEY and CDR2 SVGAGI. J gave up 8 bases and V 10 bases, and 13 bases lay outside the gene matches. This CDR3 comprises 13 residues. This CDR3 reads CATLEGAGRGYTF. CDR3 in DNA: TGTGCCACCCTGGAGGGGGCGGGTCGGGGCTACACCTTC.

The CDR3 DNA reads as TGTGCCAGCAGTTACGGACTAGCGGGAGCAGAGACCCAGTACTTC. Protein sequence: CASSYGLAGAETQYF. This sequence joins TRBV6-2 or TRBV6-3 and TRBJ2-5; 13 bases are shared with TRBD2. The V gene end was trimmed by 2 bases and the J gene end by 4 bases; junction bases not matched to a gene: 1. CDR1 is MNHEY, CDR2 SVGEGT, per germline. This CDR3 comprises 15 residues.

The DNA of the CDR3 is TGTGCCTGGAGTCCAACCGGGGTCCAGTACTTC. Encoded protein: CAWSPTGVQYF. The chain uses TRBV30 and TRBJ2-5, with D possibly being TRBD2 (5 bases). Between the trimmed V and J ends, which lost 2 bases and 10 bases, there was a span of 11 bases. The CDR3 length is 11 residues. Looked up from germline, CDR1 is GTSNPN and CDR2 is SVGIG (reference sequence).

The CDR3 loop is CASSAGTSGYEQYF. CDR3 DNA: TGTGCCAGCAGTGCCGGGACTAGCGGATACGAGCAGTACTTC. The chain carries TRBV11-2 and TRBJ2-7, with 11 bases lining up with TRBD2. Germline lookup yields CDR1 SGHAT and CDR2 FQNNGV. The CDR3 spans 14 residues. The J segment lost 4 bases and the V segment lost 6 bases, leaving 5 bases of the junction unmatched.

V gene TRBV9 combines with J gene TRBJ1-6, with no clear D. The CDR3 sequence is 14 residues long. Between the trimmed V and J ends, which lost 0 bases and 10 bases, there was a span of 11 bases. In germline, CDR1 is SGDLS, CDR2 YYNGEE. CDR3 DNA: TGTGCCAGCAGCGTAGAAACCGGCAGGTCACCCCTCCACTTT. Amino acid sequence: CASSVETGRSPLHF.

This clone was detected once. The chain couples TRBV4-3 to TRBJ1-1; 7 nucleotides align to TRBD1. The CDR3 spans 15 residues. CDR1 and CDR2 (germline): LGHNA, YSLEER. V dropped 6 bases and J dropped 6; count of bases not matched to a gene: 13. In nucleotides, the CDR3 is TGCGCCAGCAGGCCAAGACCAGGGGGAGTCTCTGAAGCTTTCTTT. This encodes CASRPRPGGVSEAFF.

The V and J genes are TRBV29-1 and TRBJ1-2; D is undetermined. Trimming stripped 4 bases from V and 3 bases from J, with 15 bases between. CDR3 length equals 14 residues. Per germline, CDR1 SQVTM and CDR2 ANQGSEA. In DNA form, the CDR3 reads TGCAGCGTTGCGGAGGAGCCGACGGACTATGGCTACACCTTC. This encodes CSVAEEPTDYGYTF.

The V and J genes are TRBV7-2 and TRBJ1-2; 8 bases map to TRBD1. Germline trimming cut 2 bases from V and 8 bases from J; bases unmatched to any gene: 7. The V gene's germline CDR1 is SGHTA and CDR2 FQGNSA. There are 14 residues in the CDR3. In nucleotides, the CDR3 is TGTGCCAGCAGCTTACCGGACAGGGACGGGGGCTACACCTTC. Translation: CASSLPDRDGGYTF.

This rearrangement joins TRBV7-3 to TRBJ2-2; TRBD2 is a possible D gene (6 bases). Germline CDR1 SGHTA, CDR2 FQGTGA. The CDR3 totals 16 residues. Trimming took 5 bases from V and 0 from J, leaving 13 bases between them. As DNA, the CDR3 is TGTGCCAGCAGCGTTAGGGGCGGGACGAACACCGGGGAGCTGTTTTTT. Its protein product is CASSVRGGTNTGELFF.

J is TRBJ2-5 and V is TRBV24-1; 7 positions agree with TRBD1. Losses at the gene ends were 4 bases for V and 0 bases for J; bases not matched to a gene: 4. CDR1 and CDR2 from the germline V gene are KGHDR and SFDVKD. The length of the CDR3 is 15 residues. The CDR3 sequence is CATSDPTGDQETQYF. Written as DNA, the CDR3 is TGTGCCACCAGTGACCCCACAGGGGACCAAGAGACCCAGTACTTC.

V is TRBV30 and J is TRBJ2-7; a possible D gene is TRBD1 (5 bases). The CDR3 totals 13 residues. Germline loops: CDR1 GTSNPN, CDR2 SVGIG (reference sequence). The V end lost 3 bases, the J end lost 2 bases, and 11 bases lay between the germline ends. The CDR3 sequence: CAWSPGNTYEQYF. In DNA form, the CDR3 reads TGTGCCTGGAGCCCAGGGAACACCTACGAGCAGTACTTC. Full variable domain (remainder filled in from reference TRBV30 and TRBJ2-7): SQTIHQWPATLVQPVGSPLSLECTVEGTSNPNLYWYRQAAGRGLQLLFYSVGIGQISSEVPQNLSASRPQDRQFILSSKKLLLSDSGFYLCAWSPGNTYEQYFGPGTRLTVT.

The chain couples TRBV7-9 to TRBJ2-2, with TRBD2 matching 10 bases. The CDR3 runs 17 residues. V lost 3 bases, J lost 5 bases, and 9 bases stayed unmatched. The germline gives CDR1 SEHNR, CDR2 FQNEAQ (reference sequence). CDR3 in amino acids: CASSFPLAGVRTGELFF. In DNA form, the CDR3 reads TGTGCCAGCAGCTTTCCTCTAGCGGGGGTTCGTACCGGGGAGCTGTTTTTT.

The table lists this clone with a count of one. The rearrangement uses TRBV23-1 and TRBJ2-7; D uncertain. TRBV23-1 is labeled an ORF, and its function is uncertain. The CDR3 is 14 residues long. The V and J ends lost 3 bases and 3 bases respectively, with 12 bases between them. This CDR3 reads CASSHNFTHYEQYF. The DNA for the CDR3 is TGCGCCAGCAGTCACAACTTTACCCACTACGAGCAGTACTTC.

V usage is TRBV11-2 and J usage is TRBJ2-7, with D possibly TRBD2 on 6 matching bases. The V gene's germline CDR1 is SGHAT and CDR2 FQNNGV. This CDR3 is built from 14 residues. Trimming cost V 0 bases and J 3 bases, with 9 bases left between them. CDR3 bases: TGTGCCAGCAGCTTAGAGCGGGAAATCTACGAGCAGTACTTC. Translating it yields CASSLEREIYEQYF.

For the CDR3, the DNA is TGTGCCAGCAGCCTAAAGACAACTAATGAAAAACTGTTTTTT. This sequence encodes CASSLKTTNEKLFF. The rearrangement uses TRBV7-9 and TRBJ1-4; D gene unclear. Trimming pared 5 bases from V and 0 bases from J, leaving 7 bases between. The germline gives CDR1 SEHNR, CDR2 FQNEAQ (reference sequence). The CDR3 spans 14 residues.

The rearrangement links TRBV11-3 to TRBJ2-3; D possibly corresponds to TRBD2 (6 bases). Germline CDR1 and CDR2: SGHNT and YENEEA. The CDR3 is 15 residues long. The V end was cut by 5 bases, the J end by 0 bases, with 12 bases between. The CDR3 DNA reads TGTGCCAGCAGCCGGGGGAGCACTAGCACAGATACGCAGTATTTT. Its protein product is CASSRGSTSTDTQYF.

This chain joins TRBV3-1 (or the pseudogene TRBV3-2) and TRBJ1-5, with 12 bases that match TRBD1. The CDR3 is 15 residues long. Germline values: CDR1 LGHDT, CDR2 YNNKEL (reference sequence). The junction had 6 bases not matched to a gene; V was cut back by 6 bases and J by 6 bases. CDR3 in amino acids: CASSTGTGGSQPQHF. The CDR3 region has the DNA TGTGCCAGCAGTACCGGGACAGGGGGCTCTCAGCCCCAGCATTTT.

The CDR3 DNA reads TGTGCCAGCAGTCTCATGGGACAGGGGATCCCACCCCTCCACTTT. Protein product: CASSLMGQGIPPLHF. This chain links TRBV28 with TRBJ1-6, with 10 bases identical to TRBD1. This CDR3 contains 15 residues. CDR1 and CDR2 (germline): MDHEN, SYDVKM. Trimming removed 5 bases from V and 11 bases from J; junction bases left unmatched: 9.

The V gene is TRBV6-4, the J gene TRBJ2-1; D might be TRBD2 (6 bases). V lost 5 bases to trimming and J lost 12 bases, with 14 bases between them. This CDR3 has 12 amino acids. In germline, CDR1 is MRHNA, CDR2 SNTAGT. CDR3 sequence (DNA): TGTGCCAGCAGTCCTGGAGGGCGGCTGCAGTTCTTC. This gives the protein CASSPGGRLQFF.

This chain uses TRBV6-5 with TRBJ2-7; 9 bases fit TRBD1. J gave up 2 bases and V 6 bases, and 8 bases lay outside the gene matches. The CDR3 has 15 amino acids. From germline, CDR1 is MNHEY and CDR2 SVGAGI. As DNA, the CDR3 is TGTGCCAGCAGACCGGGACAGGGCGGGACCTACGAGCAGTACTTC. Protein product: CASRPGQGGTYEQYF.

This chain joins TRBV7-2 and TRBJ2-5; a possible D gene is TRBD1 (7 bases). The length of the CDR3 is 16 residues. V lost 1 base and J 5 bases, leaving 17 bases between the germline ends. Per the germline V gene, CDR1 is SGHTA and CDR2 is FQGNSA. The CDR3 DNA reads as TGTGCCAGCAGCTTAGTCGGGGGAGCCAGGGGGGAGACCCAGTACTTC. It yields the protein CASSLVGGARGETQYF.

This clone came up once. The chain joins TRBV5-5 to TRBJ1-2, with D perhaps TRBD1 (6 bases). The CDR3 has 17 amino acids. V lost 4 bases and J 2 bases, leaving 21 bases between the germline ends. In germline, CDR1 is SGHKS, CDR2 YYEKEE (reference sequence). CDR3 in amino acids: CASSPDLRDTLNYGYTF. In DNA form, the CDR3 reads TGTGCCAGCAGCCCGGATCTCCGGGACACCCTGAACTATGGCTACACCTTC.

V gene TRBV27 combines with J gene TRBJ2-7, with D perhaps matching TRBD1 (5 bases). This CDR3 contains 15 residues. Germline lookup yields CDR1 MNHEY and CDR2 SMNVEV (reference sequence). V lost 4 bases, J lost 2 bases, and 15 bases lay in between. DNA for the CDR3: TGTGCCAGCAGTTCCGACAGAGAAAGAACCTACGAGCAGTACTTC. It translates to CASSSDRERTYEQYF.